This T cell receptor beta chain was sequenced in a study of blood T cell repertoires in COVID-19. This CDR3 has 14 residues. V lost 8 bases to trimming and J lost 3 bases; unmatched junction nucleotides: 7. CDR1 and CDR2 from the germline V gene are SGHRS and YFSETQ. This table comes from immunoSEQ multiplex PCR, and its TCRdb copy is limited to in-frame clones, with some not included. The sample has roughly 110,000 clones, roughly nine tenths seen once. Material: peripheral blood. The genes are TRBV5-1 and TRBJ2-7, with 11 bases lining up with TRBD1. This clonotype was sampled from a man aged 40-55 years with active or convalescent COVID-19. The CDR3 DNA is TGCGCCAGTAACTTGGGACAGGGGGACTACGAGCAGTACTTC. Protein: CASNLGQGDYEQYF.